A selection of T cell receptor beta chains follows, all from one sample in a study of blood T cell repertoires in COVID-19. The method was immunoSEQ multiplex PCR; TCRdb's version includes in-frame clones alone and lacks a portion of them. The profile shows fewer than 75,000 clones, roughly nine tenths of them singletons. Sequencing was carried out using peripheral blood. The receptor set was obtained from a man over 45 with active COVID-19. Both conserved end residues are part of each CDR3. D genes are given only for firm matches. Clone size is shown for a subset of rows, as once, few, many or a class of expanded clone.

j_call	clone_size	d_call	v_call	cdr3_nt	cdr3_aa
TRBJ2-5	once	.	TRBV2	TGTGCCAGCAGCCTCCCTAAGGGGCAAGAGACCCAGTACTTC	CASSLPKGQETQYF
TRBJ2-2	.	TRBD1	TRBV9	TGTGCCAGCAGTGGACAGGCGATATCGAACACCGGGGAGCTGTTTTTT	CASSGQAISNTGELFF
TRBJ1-2	.	TRBD1	TRBV7-9	TGTGCCAGCAGCCCGAGGGGACAGGGGGCAGGTGGCTACACCTTC	CASSPRGQGAGGYTF
TRBJ2-3	.	TRBD2	TRBV7-9	TGTGCCAGCAGCCCCAGCGGGAGGGCTAACACAGATACGCAGTATTTT	CASSPSGRANTDTQYF
TRBJ2-2	.	.	TRBV5-4	TGTGCCAGCAGCTACCGGACACGGTCCACCGGGGAGCTGTTTTTT	CASSYRTRSTGELFF
TRBJ2-3	once	TRBD1	TRBV7-8	TGTGCCAGCAGCTATTGGACAGGGCTCGCAGATACGCAGTATTTT	CASSYWTGLADTQYF
TRBJ2-5	.	TRBD1	TRBV5-5	TGTGCCAGCAGCTTTGAGGGACAGGGGGCCCGAGAGACCCAGTACTTC	CASSFEGQGARETQYF
TRBJ1-1	.	.	TRBV10-3	TGTGCCATCAGTGATCAGGGGCGCACTGAAGCTTTCTTT	CAISDQGRTEAFF
TRBJ2-3	.	.	TRBV7-3	TGTGCCAGCAGCTTACTGGAGAGTGATCGGACGCAGTATTTT	CASSLLESDRTQYF
TRBJ2-2	many	TRBD1	TRBV10-3	TGTGCCATCAGTGAGAGTGCAGGGGGCTACGGCGGGGAGCTGTTTTTT	CAISESAGGYGGELFF
TRBJ1-1	.	.	TRBV3-1/TRBV3-2	TGTGCCAGCAGCCGAGCGAAGGGGCCCACTGAAGCTTTCTTT	CASSRAKGPTEAFF
TRBJ1-1	.	TRBD1	TRBV5-1	TGCGCCAGCAGTCCGGAAGGGGACAGGGGGATTATGAACACTGAAGCTTTCTTT	CASSPEGDRGIMNTEAFF
TRBJ1-4	.	TRBD1	TRBV28	TGTGCCAGCAGTGCCGACAGGGTTCGGAAACTGTTTTTT	CASSADRVRKLFF
TRBJ2-7	few	TRBD2	TRBV5-4	TGTGCCAGCAGCCCTGGGACTAGCGGGAGGAATACAAACTACGAGCAGTACTTC	CASSPGTSGRNTNYEQYF
TRBJ2-7	once	TRBD1	TRBV3-1/TRBV3-2	TGTGCCAGCAGCCGGGACAGCCTTTCTTACGAGCAGTACTTC	CASSRDSLSYEQYF